These 21 T cell receptor beta chains originate from one sample sequenced in a study of blood T cells in healthy people across ages. Together with a sample-barcoded 5' primer, a J-beta primer mix was included in a second PCR lasting roughly 6 to 12 cycles. One entry per CDR3 protein results from TCRdb running MiXCR on the 5' RACE reads. The sample yields about 970,000 distinct CDR3 sequences, approximately 50% seen once. Sequencing was performed on blood. The receptors come from an older woman in good health.

The J gene is TRBJ2-3, the V gene TRBV2; D perhaps matches TRBD2 (5 bases). This CDR3 spans 14 amino acids. Per germline, CDR1 SNHLY and CDR2 FYNNEI. With 7 bases removed from V and 4 bases from J, the gap between germline ends came to 15 bases. The CDR3 nucleotides read TGTGCCAGCAACGAGGGTTTTCGCGCAGATACGCAGTATTTT. Translation: CASNEGFRADTQYF.

The chain is built from TRBV27 and TRBJ2-2; D gene ambiguous. The germline V gene has CDR1 MNHEY and CDR2 SMNVEV (reference sequence). The CDR3 runs 13 residues. Trimming cost V 6 bases and J 6 bases, with 11 bases left between them. CDR3 bases: TGTGCCAGCAGCGTCGGGCGCGCCGGGGAGCTGTTTTTT. It specifies CASSVGRAGELFF.

This rearrangement joins TRBV7-9 to TRBJ2-7; 7 positions agree with TRBD2. Germline V gives CDR1 SEHNR, CDR2 FQNEAQ (reference sequence). V was clipped by 5 bases and J by 10 bases; unmatched bases: 14. CDR3 length: 14 amino acids. The CDR3 is CASSRLAWFQAQYF. The CDR3 DNA reads as TGTGCCAGCAGCCGACTAGCTTGGTTTCAGGCCCAGTACTTC.

Only a few counts were recorded for this clonotype. The chain combines TRBV7-9 with TRBJ2-7; TRBD2 aligns across 11 bases. The CDR3 loop spans 16 amino acids. The V gene's germline CDR1 is SEHNR and CDR2 FQNEAQ (reference sequence). V trimming: 2 bases; J trimming: 5 bases; junction bases outside the gene matches: 8. This CDR3 is CASSLTSGRVRHEQYF. The CDR3 nucleotides read TGTGCCAGCAGCTTAACTAGCGGGAGAGTTCGGCACGAGCAGTACTTC.

DNA for the CDR3: TGTGCCAGCAGTCTCGGGACAGGGAGGAGGTACTTC. Residues: CASSLGTGRRYF. This rearrangement joins TRBV25-1 to TRBJ2-4, with 9 nucleotides matching TRBD1. The trim removed 5 bases at V and 15 bases at J, leaving 8 bases unmatched. CDR1 is MGHDK and CDR2 is SYGVNS in the germline V gene. The CDR3 extends over 12 amino acids.

This clonotype was detected a few times. The gene calls are TRBV5-1 and TRBJ2-3, with TRBD2 identical over 10 bases. This CDR3 region has 15 residues. With V trimmed by 4 bases and J by 5 bases, 7 bases remained unmatched. From germline, CDR1 is SGHRS and CDR2 YFSETQ. CDR3 nucleotide sequence: TGCGCCAGCAGCCAAAGCGGGAGGGAAATAGATACGCAGTATTTT. Translation gives CASSQSGREIDTQYF.

The CDR3 loop reads CASSWEIGRYEQYF. The CDR3 coding sequence is TGTGCCAGCAGCTGGGAAATAGGTCGATACGAGCAGTACTTC. V is TRBV11-2 and J is TRBJ2-7; no clear D gene. CDR1 and CDR2 from the germline V gene are SGHAT and FQNNGV. CDR3 length: 14 amino acids. V dropped 4 bases and J dropped 4 bases, with 14 bases sitting between them.

The sample holds a few counts of this clonotype. The gene calls are TRBV29-1 and TRBJ2-7; either TRBD1 or TRBD2 may supply D (6 bases each). V was trimmed by 6 bases and J by 4 bases, leaving 16 bases between them. CDR1 and CDR2 (germline): SQVTM, ANQGSEA. The CDR3 contains 13 residues. DNA for the CDR3: TGCAGCGTCCCACAGGGAGGAGGATACGAGCAGTACTTC. Translating it yields CSVPQGGGYEQYF.

This clonotype was counted only a few times. The chain is built from TRBV5-6 and TRBJ2-7, with unresolved D. The end of the DNA is better explained by TRBJ2-5, so the J call may be wrong. The CDR3 consists of 13 residues. The germline CDR1 and CDR2 sequences are SGHDT and YYEEEE. The CDR3 spells CASSLDPGETQYF. The CDR3 DNA follows: TGTGCCAGCAGCTTGGATCCCGGGGAGACCCAGTACTTC.

The V gene is TRBV5-1, the J gene TRBJ2-7; D is uncertain. This CDR3 spans 12 amino acids. Trimming took 0 bases from V and 12 from J, leaving 13 bases between them. In germline, CDR1 is SGHRS, CDR2 YFSETQ. In DNA form, the CDR3 reads TGCGCCAGCAGCTTGGGTGGCCCCCACTGGTACTTC. Encoded protein: CASSLGGPHWYF.

The rearrangement joins TRBV20-1 to TRBJ2-7; the D gene is possibly TRBD2 (5 bases). The length of the CDR3 is 16 residues. V was clipped by 5 bases and J by 3 bases, with 23 bases between them. The germline CDR1 and CDR2 sequences are DFQATT and SNEGSKA (reference sequence). CDR3 residues: CSAPATRVFHVYEQYF. CDR3 bases: TGCAGTGCTCCAGCGACGAGGGTCTTCCACGTCTACGAGCAGTACTTC.

The table lists this clonotype with a few counts. The genes are TRBV2 and TRBJ2-5; D might be TRBD2 (7 bases). There are 14 residues in the CDR3. The germline V gene has CDR1 SNHLY and CDR2 FYNNEI. The germline V and J ends were trimmed by 6 bases and 3 bases, with 14 bases remaining between them. The CDR3 is CASRGSGGEETQYF. The CDR3 DNA reads TGTGCCAGCAGGGGGTCGGGGGGCGAAGAGACCCAGTACTTC.

The rearrangement uses TRBV7-9 and TRBJ2-5; no reliable D call. Trimming removed 1 base at V and 1 base at J, with 7 bases between. Germline loops: CDR1 SEHNR, CDR2 FQNEAQ (reference sequence). This CDR3 comprises 14 residues. The CDR3 DNA reads TGTGCCAGCAGCTTAGTCGCGGTCCAAGAGACCCAGTACTTC. This translates into CASSLVAVQETQYF.

This clonotype was recorded at least ten times. The CDR3 DNA sequence: TGTGCCAGCACCGTCGACCTCGGGGACACCTACGAGCAGTACTTC. It is translated as CASTVDLGDTYEQYF. This chain connects TRBV7-2 to TRBJ2-7; possibly TRBD1 for D (6 bases). Germline loops: CDR1 SGHTA, CDR2 FQGNSA. This CDR3 is 15 amino acids long. V gave up 7 bases and J gave up 2 bases, with 18 bases separating them. Combining the CDR3 with reference TRBV7-2 and TRBJ2-7 gives the whole variable domain GAGVSQSPSNKVTEKGKDVELRCDPISGHTALYWYRQSLGQGLEFLIYFQGNSAPDKSGLPSDRFSAERTGGSVSTLTIQRTQQEDSAVYLCASTVDLGDTYEQYFGPGTRLTVT.

This clonotype came up once. Sequence at one end of the junction differs from germline and may be a read error. This chain uses TRBV18 with TRBJ2-7, with 7 bases aligning to TRBD2. The CDR3 is made up of 14 amino acids. Per germline, CDR1 KGHSH and CDR2 LQKENI. The CDR3 region is CASSATSPSHEQYF. Written as DNA, the CDR3 is TGTGCCAGCTCAGCGACTAGCCCCTCCCACGAGCAGTACTTC.

Only a few counts were recorded for this clonotype. The rearrangement joins TRBV4-2 to TRBJ2-7; 12 bases line up with TRBD2. Losses at the gene ends were 0 bases for V and 6 bases for J; bases not matched to a gene: 12. Per germline, CDR1 LGHNA and CDR2 YNFKEQ. The CDR3 runs to 18 residues. CDR3 DNA sequence: TGTGCCAGCAGCCAAGATGGACTAGCGGGATATCAGGGCCTCGAGCAGTACTTC. It codes for CASSQDGLAGYQGLEQYF.

The chain links TRBV20-1 to TRBJ2-1; 7 positions agree with TRBD2. The CDR3 runs to 12 residues. CDR1 DFQATT and CDR2 SNEGSKA come from the germline V gene (reference sequence). Unmatched junction bases numbered 10, after V lost 4 bases and J lost 13 bases. CDR3 protein: CSAKPSGLVQFF. The CDR3 DNA sequence: TGCAGTGCTAAGCCCTCCGGACTAGTACAGTTCTTC.

This clonotype was seen a handful of times. The rearrangement uses TRBV12-3 or TRBV12-4 and TRBJ2-7; D not certain. There are 14 residues in the CDR3. V was pared by 7 bases and J by 0 bases, with 13 bases between. The CDR3 DNA reads as TGTGCCAGCACCCCTCCGACTGGCTCCTACGAGCAGTACTTC. Translated: CASTPPTGSYEQYF.

This rearrangement joins TRBV7-2 to TRBJ2-1; D call uncertain. The germline gives CDR1 SGHTA, CDR2 FQGNSA. Trimming removed 3 bases from V and 13 bases from J, with 22 bases in between. The CDR3 runs 15 residues. In nucleotides, the CDR3 is TGTGCCAGCAGCTTGGCCGATTCCTTATACAATGGTCAGTTCTTC. Encoded protein: CASSLADSLYNGQFF.

On this clonotype itself: A read error may be the cause here, since a much bigger clone is one base away. CDR3: CASGLGLAGGPQFF. In DNA, the CDR3 is TGTGCCAGCGGCCTGGGACTAGCGGGAGGGCCACAGTTCTTC. The chain has TRBV7-6 and TRBJ2-1, with TRBD2 matching over 16 bases. CDR3 length: 14 amino acids. Germline assignment: CDR1 SGHVS and CDR2 FNYEAQ. V lost 8 bases and J lost 13; bases outside the gene matches: 8.

V usage is TRBV4-3 and J usage is TRBJ2-3; D gene uncertain. Per germline, CDR1 LGHNA and CDR2 YSLEER. Trimming removed 2 bases at V and 5 bases at J, with 17 bases between. The CDR3 spans 16 residues. The CDR3 bases are TGCGCCAGCAGCCAATTCCCTGCTCGCGTGATAGATACGCAGTATTTT. This gives the protein CASSQFPARVIDTQYF.